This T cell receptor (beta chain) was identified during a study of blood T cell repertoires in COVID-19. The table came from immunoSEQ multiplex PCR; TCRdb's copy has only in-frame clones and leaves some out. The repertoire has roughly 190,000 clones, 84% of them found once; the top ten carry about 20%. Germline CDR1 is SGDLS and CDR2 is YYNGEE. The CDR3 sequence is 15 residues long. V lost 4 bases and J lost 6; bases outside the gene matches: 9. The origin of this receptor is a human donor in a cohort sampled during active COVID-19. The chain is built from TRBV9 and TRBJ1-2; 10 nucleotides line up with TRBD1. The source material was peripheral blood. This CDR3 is CASSPLTGGVDGYTF. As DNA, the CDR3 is TGTGCCAGCAGCCCTCTGACAGGGGGCGTTGATGGCTACACCTTC.